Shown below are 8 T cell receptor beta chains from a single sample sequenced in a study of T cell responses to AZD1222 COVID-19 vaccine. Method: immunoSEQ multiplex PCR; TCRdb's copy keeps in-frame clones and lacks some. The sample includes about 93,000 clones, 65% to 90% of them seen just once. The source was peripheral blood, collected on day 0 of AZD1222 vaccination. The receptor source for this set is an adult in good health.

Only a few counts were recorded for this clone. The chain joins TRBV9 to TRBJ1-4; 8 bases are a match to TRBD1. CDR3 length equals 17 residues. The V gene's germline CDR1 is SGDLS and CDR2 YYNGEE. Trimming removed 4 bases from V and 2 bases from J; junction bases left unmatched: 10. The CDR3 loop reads CASSPLTGQVTNEKLFF. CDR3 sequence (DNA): TGTGCCAGCAGCCCACTCACGGGACAGGTCACTAATGAAAAACTGTTTTTT.

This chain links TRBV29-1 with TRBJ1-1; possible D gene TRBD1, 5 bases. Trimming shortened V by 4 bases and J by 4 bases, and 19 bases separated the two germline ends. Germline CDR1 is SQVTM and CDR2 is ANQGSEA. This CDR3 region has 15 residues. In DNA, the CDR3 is TGCAGCGTTGGCCCGACGGACGGCGGGGGCACTGAAGCTTTCTTT. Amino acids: CSVGPTDGGGTEAFF.

CDR3 nucleotide sequence: TGCGCCAGCAGCCAATACGGACAGGGAAGCTATGAGCAGTTCTTC. Translating gives CASSQYGQGSYEQFF. This chain joins TRBV4-1 and TRBJ2-1, with TRBD1 identical over 8 bases. The CDR3 totals 15 residues. Germline V CDR1 and CDR2: MGHRA, YSYEKL. V shed 2 bases, J shed 8 bases, and the junction held 8 bases outside the gene matches.

CDR3 coding DNA: TGTGCCAGCAGCCAAGACGGTGCGGGAGGGAGCACAGATACGCAGTATTTT. It encodes CASSQDGAGGSTDTQYF. The gene calls are TRBV4-2 and TRBJ2-3, with 9 bases identical to TRBD2. Germline CDR1 and CDR2: LGHNA and YNFKEQ. Trimming cost V 0 bases and J 0 bases; bases outside gene matches: 4. CDR3 length: 17 residues.

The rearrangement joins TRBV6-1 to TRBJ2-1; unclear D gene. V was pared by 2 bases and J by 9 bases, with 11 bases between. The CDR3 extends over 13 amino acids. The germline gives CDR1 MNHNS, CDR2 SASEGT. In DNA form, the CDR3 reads TGTGCCAGCAGTGAACTACCTCTAGGTGAGCAGTTCTTC. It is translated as CASSELPLGEQFF.

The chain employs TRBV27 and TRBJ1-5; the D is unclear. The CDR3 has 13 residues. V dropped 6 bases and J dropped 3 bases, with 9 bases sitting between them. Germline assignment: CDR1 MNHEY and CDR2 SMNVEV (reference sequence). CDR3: CASSQVLNQPQHF. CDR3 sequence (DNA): TGTGCCAGCAGCCAGGTCCTCAATCAGCCCCAGCATTTT.

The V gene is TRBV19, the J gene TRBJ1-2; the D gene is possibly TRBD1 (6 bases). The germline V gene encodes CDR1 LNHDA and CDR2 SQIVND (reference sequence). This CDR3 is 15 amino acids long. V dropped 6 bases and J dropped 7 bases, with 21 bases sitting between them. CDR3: CASSPVRGALSGYTF. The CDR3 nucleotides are TGTGCCAGTAGCCCGGTACGGGGGGCGCTTAGTGGCTACACCTTC.

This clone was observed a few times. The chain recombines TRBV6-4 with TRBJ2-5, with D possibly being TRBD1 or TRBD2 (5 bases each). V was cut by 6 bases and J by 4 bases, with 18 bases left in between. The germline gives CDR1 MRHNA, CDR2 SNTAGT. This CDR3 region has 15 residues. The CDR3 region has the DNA TGTGCCAGCAGCCTCCGAGGGGCAGTAGGAGAGACCCAGTACTTC. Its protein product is CASSLRGAVGETQYF.